This T cell receptor beta chain was found in a study of cytomegalovirus exposure and HLA in healthy donors. The study's findings and limits: For most TCR beta V segments, an earlier analysis put the productive rate at about 90% or about 30% of the time. Accounts indicate the classifier identified cytomegalovirus status with strong specificity and sensitivity. Highest at DRB1 and lowest at HLA-C, TCR association rates differed among HLA loci in a later analysis.

About this clone: Antigen unknown.

The primer mix had 60 Vbeta and 13 Jbeta primers. Method: immunoSEQ multiplex PCR; TCRdb's copy keeps in-frame clones and lacks some. The table includes about 200,000 clones, more than 60% detected once. The CDR3 has 15 amino acids. Germline V gene lookup returns CDR1 SGDLS and CDR2 YYNGEE. V gave up 0 bases and J gave up 4 bases, with 11 bases separating them. The source of this sequence is a middle-aged man in good health and CMV-seronegative. V gene TRBV9 combines with J gene TRBJ2-1; D unresolved. The sequencing input was PBMCs. CDR3 amino acids: CASSVAHTPYNEQFF. The CDR3 region has the DNA TGTGCCAGCAGCGTAGCACATACCCCGTACAATGAGCAGTTCTTC.